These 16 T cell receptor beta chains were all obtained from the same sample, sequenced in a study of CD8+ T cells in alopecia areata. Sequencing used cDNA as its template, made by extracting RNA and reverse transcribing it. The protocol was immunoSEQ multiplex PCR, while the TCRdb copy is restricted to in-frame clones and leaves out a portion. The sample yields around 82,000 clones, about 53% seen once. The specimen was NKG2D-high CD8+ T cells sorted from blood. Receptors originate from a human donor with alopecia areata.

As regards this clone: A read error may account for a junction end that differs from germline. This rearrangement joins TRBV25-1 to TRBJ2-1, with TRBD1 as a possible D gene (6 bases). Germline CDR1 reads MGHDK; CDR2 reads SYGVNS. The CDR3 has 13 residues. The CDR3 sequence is CASSWTAYNEQLF. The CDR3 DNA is TGTGCCAGCAGCTGGACAGCCTACAATGAGCAGCTCTTC.

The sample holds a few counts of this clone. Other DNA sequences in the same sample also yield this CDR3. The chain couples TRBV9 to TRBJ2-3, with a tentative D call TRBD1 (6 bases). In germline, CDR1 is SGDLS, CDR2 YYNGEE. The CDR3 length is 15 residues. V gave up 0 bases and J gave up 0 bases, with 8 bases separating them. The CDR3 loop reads CASSVAGASTDTQYF. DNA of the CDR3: TGTGCCAGCAGCGTAGCAGGGGCAAGCACAGATACGCAGTATTTT.

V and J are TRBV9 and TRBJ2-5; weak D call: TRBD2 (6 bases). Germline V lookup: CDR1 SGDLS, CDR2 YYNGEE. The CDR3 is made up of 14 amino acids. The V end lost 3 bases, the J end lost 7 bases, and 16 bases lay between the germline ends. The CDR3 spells CASSADGGVWTQYF. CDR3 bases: TGTGCCAGCAGCGCCGACGGGGGAGTTTGGACCCAGTACTTC. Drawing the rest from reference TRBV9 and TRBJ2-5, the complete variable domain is DSGVTQTPKHLITATGQRVTLRCSPRSGDLSVYWYQQSLDQGLQFLIQYYNGEERAKGNILERFSAQQFPDLHSELNLSSLELGDSALYFCASSADGGVWTQYFGPGTRLLVL.

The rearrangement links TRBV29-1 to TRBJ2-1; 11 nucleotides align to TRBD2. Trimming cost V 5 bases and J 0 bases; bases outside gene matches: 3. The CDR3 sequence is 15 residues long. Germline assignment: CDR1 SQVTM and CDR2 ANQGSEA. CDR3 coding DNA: TGCAGCGTTCGAACTAGCGGGAGCTCCTACAATGAGCAGTTCTTC. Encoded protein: CSVRTSGSSYNEQFF.

Here the CDR3 DNA reads TGTGCCAGCAGCTTAGAGGGAATCGCCGGTTTCGGGCAGTACTTC. Its translation is CASSLEGIAGFGQYF. The chain carries TRBV7-9 and TRBJ2-7; D remains ambiguous. Germline CDR1 and CDR2: SEHNR and FQNEAQ (reference sequence). This CDR3 is 15 amino acids long. V was trimmed by 1 base and J by 9 bases, leaving 19 bases between them.

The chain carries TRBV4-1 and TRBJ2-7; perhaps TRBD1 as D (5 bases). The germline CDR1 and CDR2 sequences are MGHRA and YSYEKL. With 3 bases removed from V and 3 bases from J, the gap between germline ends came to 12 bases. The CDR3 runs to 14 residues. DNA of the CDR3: TGCGCCAGCAGCCAGACGACAGAAAGCTACGAGCAGTACTTC. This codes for CASSQTTESYEQYF.

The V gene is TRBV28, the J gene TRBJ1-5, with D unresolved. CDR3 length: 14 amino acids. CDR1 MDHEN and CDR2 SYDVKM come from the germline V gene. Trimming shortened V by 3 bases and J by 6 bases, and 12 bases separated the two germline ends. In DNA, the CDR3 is TGTGCCAGCAGTTTCTCGGGCGAGGTTCAGCCCCAGCATTTT. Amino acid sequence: CASSFSGEVQPQHF.

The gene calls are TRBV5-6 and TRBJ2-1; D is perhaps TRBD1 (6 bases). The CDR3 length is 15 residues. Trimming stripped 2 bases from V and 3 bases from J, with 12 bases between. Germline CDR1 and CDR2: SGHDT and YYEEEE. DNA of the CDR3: TGTGCCAGCAGCTTATCCCCAGGGGACTACAATGAGCAGTTCTTC. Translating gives CASSLSPGDYNEQFF.

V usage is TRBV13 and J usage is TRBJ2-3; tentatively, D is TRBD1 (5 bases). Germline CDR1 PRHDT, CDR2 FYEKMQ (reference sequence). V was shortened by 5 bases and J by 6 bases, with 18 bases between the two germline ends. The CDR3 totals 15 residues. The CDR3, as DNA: TGTGCCAGCAGCCGTGGGGCCCCCGATAGTGATACGCAGTATTTT. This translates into CASSRGAPDSDTQYF.

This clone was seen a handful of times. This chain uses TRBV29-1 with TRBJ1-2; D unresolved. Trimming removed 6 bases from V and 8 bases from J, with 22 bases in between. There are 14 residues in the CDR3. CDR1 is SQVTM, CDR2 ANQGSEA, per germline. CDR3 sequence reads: CSVPTTTTILGYTF. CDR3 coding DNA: TGCAGCGTACCGACAACCACCACTATCTTGGGCTACACCTTC. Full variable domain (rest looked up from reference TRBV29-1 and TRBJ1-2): SAVISQKPSRDICQRGTSLTIQCQVDSQVTMMFWYRQQPGQSLTLIATANQGSEATYESGFVIDKFPISRPNLTFSTLTVSNMSPEDSSIYLCSVPTTTTILGYTFGSGTRLTVV.

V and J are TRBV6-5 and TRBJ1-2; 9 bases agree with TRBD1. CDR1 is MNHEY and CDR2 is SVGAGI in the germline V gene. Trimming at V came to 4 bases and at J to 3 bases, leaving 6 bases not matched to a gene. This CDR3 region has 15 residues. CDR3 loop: CASSSPRTGDYGYTF. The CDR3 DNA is TGTGCCAGCAGTTCACCCAGGACAGGGGACTATGGCTACACCTTC.

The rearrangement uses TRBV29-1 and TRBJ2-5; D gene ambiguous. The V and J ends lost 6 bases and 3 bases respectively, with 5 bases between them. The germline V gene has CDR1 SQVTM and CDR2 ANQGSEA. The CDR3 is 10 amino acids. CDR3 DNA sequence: TGCAGCGTCCTCAAAGAGACCCAGTACTTC. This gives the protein CSVLKETQYF.

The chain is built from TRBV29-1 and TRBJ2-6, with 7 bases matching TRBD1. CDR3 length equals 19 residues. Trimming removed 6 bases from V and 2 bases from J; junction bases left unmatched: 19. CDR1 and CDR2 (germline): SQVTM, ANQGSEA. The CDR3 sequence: CSVQLPWDSVLAGANVLTF. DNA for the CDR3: TGCAGCGTCCAATTACCGTGGGACAGTGTCCTCGCTGGGGCCAACGTCCTGACTTTC.

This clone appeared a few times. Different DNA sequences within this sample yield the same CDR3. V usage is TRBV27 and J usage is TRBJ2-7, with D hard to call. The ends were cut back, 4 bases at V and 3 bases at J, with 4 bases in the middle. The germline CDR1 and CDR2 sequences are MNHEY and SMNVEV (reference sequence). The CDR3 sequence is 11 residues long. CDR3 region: CASSSSYEQYF. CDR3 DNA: TGTGCCAGCAGTTCTAGCTACGAGCAGTACTTC.

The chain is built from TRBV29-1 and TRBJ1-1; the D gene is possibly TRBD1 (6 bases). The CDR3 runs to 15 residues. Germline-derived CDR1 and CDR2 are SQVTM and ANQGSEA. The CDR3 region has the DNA TGCAGGCCTGAGTGGGGGCCCTCGGGGAACACTGAAGCTTTCTTT. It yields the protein CRPEWGPSGNTEAFF.

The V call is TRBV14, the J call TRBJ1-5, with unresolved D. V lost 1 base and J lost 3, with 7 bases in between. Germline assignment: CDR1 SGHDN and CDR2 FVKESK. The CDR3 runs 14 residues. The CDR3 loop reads CASSQGGYNQPQHF. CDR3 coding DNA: TGTGCCAGCAGCCAAGGGGGATACAATCAGCCCCAGCATTTT. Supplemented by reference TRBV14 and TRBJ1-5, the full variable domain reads EAGVTQFPSHSVIEKGQTVTLRCDPISGHDNLYWYRRVMGKEIKFLLHFVKESKQDESGMPNNRFLAERTGGTYSTLKVQPAELEDSGVYFCASSQGGYNQPQHFGDGTRLSIL.